Presented here are 8 T cell receptor beta chains from one specimen sequenced in a study of blood T cell repertoires in COVID-19. Assay: immunoSEQ multiplex PCR; the TCRdb copy retains only in-frame clones and omits some. The top ten hold under 11% of the sample, which has about 200,000 clones, roughly 80% seen once. The specimen was peripheral blood. The origin of the receptors is a woman at least 80 years old with acute or convalescent COVID-19.

CDR3 loop: CASSQDLGSTEAFF. The CDR3 DNA follows: TGCGCCAGCAGCCAAGACCTTGGGAGCACTGAAGCTTTCTTT. The J gene is TRBJ1-1, the V gene TRBV4-3; no firm D call. This CDR3 contains 14 residues. CDR1 and CDR2 from the germline V gene are LGHNA and YSLEER. V was pared by 0 bases and J by 4 bases, with 9 bases between.

The chain uses TRBV7-6 and TRBJ2-2, with 11 bases lining up with TRBD2. This CDR3 is built from 18 residues. The V segment lost 1 base and the J segment 6 bases; nucleotides outside the gene matches: 10. Looked up from germline, CDR1 is SGHVS and CDR2 is FNYEAQ. The CDR3 spells CASSLVVAGGPWAGELFF. The CDR3 DNA follows: TGTGCCAGCAGCTTAGTAGTAGCGGGGGGGCCTTGGGCCGGGGAGCTGTTTTTT.

The genes are TRBV7-2 and TRBJ1-4; D possibly corresponds to TRBD1 (5 bases). Germline-derived CDR1 and CDR2 are SGHTA and FQGNSA. Trimming left V 1 base short and J 0 bases short, with 9 bases between. CDR3 length equals 16 residues. The chain's CDR3 is CASSLGFRATNEKLFF. The CDR3 coding sequence is TGTGCCAGCAGCTTAGGGTTCAGGGCAACTAATGAAAAACTGTTTTTT.

The sample holds a few counts of this clone. CDR3 region: CASTKGGDYEQYF. In nucleotides, the CDR3 is TGTGCCAGCACCAAAGGGGGCGACTACGAGCAGTACTTC. The chain couples TRBV7-3 to TRBJ2-7; 7 bases are shared with TRBD1. The CDR3 is 13 residues long. Per germline, CDR1 SGHTA and CDR2 FQGTGA. Trimming cost V 7 bases and J 3 bases; bases outside gene matches: 6.

This sequence joins TRBV28 and TRBJ1-3, with 7 bases aligning to TRBD1. Per germline, CDR1 MDHEN and CDR2 SYDVKM. CDR3 length equals 13 residues. The V and J ends lost 6 bases and 6 bases, in that order; junction bases with no gene match: 5. CDR3 nucleotide sequence: TGTGCCAGCAGCCTGGGACAGCCAAACACCATATATTTT. Translation: CASSLGQPNTIYF.

On this clone itself: Germline is not matched at one junction end, which may reflect a read error. The rearrangement uses TRBV19 and TRBJ1-2; possibly TRBD1 for D (6 bases). From germline, CDR1 is LNHDA and CDR2 SQIVND (reference sequence). The CDR3 totals 13 residues. The CDR3 sequence is CASGIGQNYGYTF. As DNA, the CDR3 is TGTGCCAGTGGTATAGGACAGAACTATGGCTACACCTTC.

V and J are TRBV9 and TRBJ1-6, with D uncertain. Trimming removed 0 bases from V and 4 bases from J, with 5 bases in between. Germline values: CDR1 SGDLS, CDR2 YYNGEE. The CDR3 spans 14 residues. DNA of the CDR3: TGTGCCAGCAGCGTAGCGGAGTATAATTCACCCCTCCACTTT. Its protein product is CASSVAEYNSPLHF.

The chain recombines TRBV4-1 with TRBJ1-3, with a possible D match to TRBD1 (6 bases). Per the germline V gene, CDR1 is MGHRA and CDR2 is YSYEKL. V was clipped by 3 bases and J by 0 bases, with 9 bases between them. The CDR3 is 15 amino acids. The CDR3: CASSHPGDSGNTIYF. The DNA for the CDR3 is TGCGCCAGCAGCCACCCAGGGGACTCTGGAAACACCATATATTTT.